Following are 30 T cell receptor beta chains from one sample sequenced in a study of regulatory T cells in long-lasting Graves disease. Combining iRepertoire HTBI primers with Arm-PCR of CDR3 regions, the authors built TCR beta libraries. TCRdb independently ran MiXCR on the multiplex PCR reads; one entry per CDR3 protein. The sample carries more than 300,000 distinct CDR3 sequences, about 18% recorded once. Time point described: persistent/refractory GD, antithyroid drugs over 5 years with positive TRAb. Making the TCR library involved RNA that had been extracted from PBMCs. Sequences were derived from peripheral blood mononuclear cells (PBMCs), sampled when the disease was refractory, from a patient treated with antithyroid drugs. Receptor source: a female donor with Graves disease.

The chain couples TRBV18 to TRBJ2-7; 7 nucleotides match TRBD1. Trimming at V came to 3 bases and at J to 5 bases, leaving 4 bases not matched to a gene. The CDR3 spans 13 residues. The germline gives CDR1 KGHSH, CDR2 LQKENI. CDR3 amino acids: CASSPTGSHEQYF. CDR3 nucleotides: TGTGCCAGCTCACCGACAGGGTCCCACGAGCAGTACTTC.

This rearrangement joins TRBV2 to TRBJ1-5; D not resolved. Germline-derived CDR1 and CDR2 are SNHLY and FYNNEI. CDR3 size: 13 residues. The germline V and J ends were trimmed by 7 bases and 7 bases, with 14 bases remaining between them. The CDR3 nucleotides are TGTGCCAGCAAGGACGTCTCAGGACAGCCCCAGCATTTT. This sequence encodes CASKDVSGQPQHF.

The table lists this clonotype with a few counts. The chain combines TRBV5-1 with TRBJ2-3; D possibly corresponds to TRBD2 (5 bases). Germline assignment: CDR1 SGHRS and CDR2 YFSETQ. This CDR3 comprises 15 residues. Trimming left V 0 bases short and J 5 bases short, with 13 bases between. As DNA, the CDR3 is TGCGCCAGCAGCTTGGCCTTATCGGGAAAAGATACGCAGTATTTT. Translating gives CASSLALSGKDTQYF.

The J gene is TRBJ1-2, the V gene TRBV6-1, with D perhaps matching TRBD1 (6 bases). Germline V gene data show CDR1 as MNHNS and CDR2 as SASEGT. The CDR3 spans 16 residues. The germline V and J ends were trimmed by 8 bases and 4 bases, with 23 bases remaining between them. The CDR3 region is CASSRGGDSLLYGYTF. CDR3 nucleotide sequence: TGTGCCAGCTCACGGGGGGGCGACAGTCTTCTCTATGGCTACACCTTC.

J is TRBJ2-3 and V is TRBV11-2; no reliable D call. Germline V gene lookup returns CDR1 SGHAT and CDR2 FQNNGV. There are 13 residues in the CDR3. Trimming removed 5 bases from V and 5 bases from J, with 11 bases in between. The CDR3 loop reads CASSETPGDTQYF. The CDR3 nucleotides read TGTGCCAGCAGCGAAACCCCCGGAGATACGCAGTATTTT.

This chain connects TRBV2 to TRBJ2-1, with 13 nucleotides matching TRBD2. From germline, CDR1 is SNHLY and CDR2 FYNNEI. After removal of 7 bases from V and 8 bases from J, the junction contained 5 bases not matched to a gene. The CDR3 contains 14 residues. CDR3 DNA: TGTGCCAGCAACGGACTAGCGGGAGTACATGAGCAGTTCTTC. It codes for CASNGLAGVHEQFF.

V gene TRBV19 combines with J gene TRBJ1-1, with 8 bases fitting TRBD1. Trimming took 9 bases from V and 1 from J; bases not matched to a gene: 10. The CDR3 extends over 15 amino acids. Germline V gene sequence: CDR1 LNHDA, CDR2 SQIVND (reference sequence). This chain's CDR3 is CASSVIGTGNTEAFF. The CDR3 DNA follows: TGTGCCAGCAGCGTAATTGGGACAGGGAACACTGAAGCTTTCTTT.

The chain uses TRBV6-5 and TRBJ1-1, with D unresolved. The germline gives CDR1 MNHEY, CDR2 SVGAGI. The CDR3 totals 16 residues. Trimming cost V 0 bases and J 9 bases, with 20 bases left between them. The CDR3 DNA follows: TGTGCCAGCAGTTACTCGTTAATGAATTCGGCCATTAAAGCTTTCTTT. It is translated as CASSYSLMNSAIKAFF.

This clonotype was detected ten times or more. V gene TRBV3-1 combines with J gene TRBJ1-2; no clear D. The CDR3 runs to 12 residues. Germline CDR1 reads LGHDT; CDR2 reads YNNKEL (reference sequence). Trimming took off 2 bases at V and 1 base at J, with 2 bases between the two ends. The CDR3: CASSQINYGYTF. CDR3 nucleotides: TGTGCCAGCAGCCAAATTAACTATGGCTACACCTTC.

At least ten counts were recorded for this clonotype. The V call is TRBV3-1, the J call TRBJ2-5, with 7 positions matching TRBD1. Trimming took 1 base from V and 4 from J; bases not matched to a gene: 3. In germline, CDR1 is LGHDT, CDR2 YNNKEL (reference sequence). The CDR3 extends over 14 amino acids. The CDR3: CASSQGQGTETQYF. The CDR3 coding sequence is TGTGCCAGCAGCCAAGGACAGGGTACAGAGACCCAGTACTTC.

The genes are TRBV5-1 and TRBJ2-2; TRBD2 is a possible D gene (6 bases). V shed 0 bases and J shed 13 bases, with 10 bases lying between them. Germline V gives CDR1 SGHRS, CDR2 YFSETQ. This CDR3 spans 12 amino acids. The CDR3 region has the DNA TGCGCCAGCAGCTTGGAGGGACTCAGGCTGTTTTTT. This encodes CASSLEGLRLFF.

This clonotype was observed many times. The chain combines TRBV29-1 with TRBJ1-2; D remains unclear. This CDR3 spans 12 amino acids. The germline V and J ends were trimmed by 6 bases and 1 base, with 9 bases remaining between them. Germline CDR1 SQVTM, CDR2 ANQGSEA. In DNA, the CDR3 is TGCAGCGTCGACACCTATAACTATGGCTACACCTTC. Its protein product is CSVDTYNYGYTF.

The DNA for the CDR3 is TGTGCCACCAGCAGAGATCAGGGAGCGAGCACCGGGGAGCTGTTTTTT. Protein sequence: CATSRDQGASTGELFF. The chain combines TRBV15 with TRBJ2-2; D could derive from TRBD1 or TRBD2 (5 bases each). The CDR3 totals 16 residues. From germline, CDR1 is LNHNV and CDR2 YYDKDF (reference sequence). V lost 0 bases to trimming and J lost 4 bases, with 12 bases between them.

V and J are TRBV11-2 and TRBJ2-7, with 15 bases identical to TRBD2. Germline V gene data show CDR1 as SGHAT and CDR2 as FQNNGV. CDR3 length: 16 residues. J was trimmed by 4 bases and V by 5 bases; bases with no gene match: 6. The CDR3: CASSQAGTSGRYEQYF. CDR3 nucleotide sequence: TGTGCCAGCAGCCAAGCCGGGACTAGCGGGAGGTACGAGCAGTACTTC.

Only one count was recorded for this clonotype. Compared with germline, one end of the junction differs, possibly owing to a read error. The chain carries TRBV7-9 and TRBJ2-7, with D hard to call. The CDR3 totals 15 residues. CDR1 SEHNR and CDR2 FQNEAQ come from the germline V gene (reference sequence). The CDR3 region has the DNA TGTACCAGCAGCTTAGTTTTTCCCCCTTCTACAGAGCAGTACTTC. It specifies CTSSLVFPPSTEQYF.

V gene TRBV6-1 combines with J gene TRBJ1-1; no definite D call. The V gene lost 8 bases and the J gene lost 4 bases, with 17 bases spanning the gap. The CDR3 has 14 residues. In germline, CDR1 is MNHNS, CDR2 SASEGT. This CDR3 is CASRRQVGSTEAFF. CDR3 bases: TGTGCCAGCCGGAGGCAGGTCGGGTCCACTGAAGCTTTCTTT.

This chain connects TRBV6-1 to TRBJ2-1, with a weak D call TRBD2 (6 bases). CDR1 and CDR2 from the germline V gene are MNHNS and SASEGT. With 5 bases removed from V and 4 bases from J, the gap between germline ends came to 15 bases. The CDR3 contains 15 residues. The CDR3 protein is CASSPGLRLYNEQFF. CDR3 bases: TGTGCCAGCAGTCCTGGACTACGACTGTACAATGAGCAGTTCTTC.

V gene TRBV5-1 combines with J gene TRBJ2-5; D is uncertain. Per germline, CDR1 SGHRS and CDR2 YFSETQ. The V end was cut by 0 bases, the J end by 2 bases, with 14 bases between. This CDR3 region has 16 residues. The CDR3 loop is CASSLGGRAPQETQYF. In DNA, the CDR3 is TGCGCCAGCAGCTTGGGAGGTCGGGCCCCGCAAGAGACCCAGTACTTC.

This clonotype appeared a few times. This sequence joins TRBV13 and TRBJ1-2; 7 nucleotides line up with TRBD1. V lost 5 bases, J lost 14 bases, and 11 bases stayed unmatched. This CDR3 is built from 12 residues. Germline lookup yields CDR1 PRHDT and CDR2 FYEKMQ (reference sequence). The CDR3: CASSLRTGVFTF. CDR3 DNA sequence: TGTGCCAGCAGCCTCAGAACAGGGGTCTTTACCTTC.

Only a few counts were recorded for this clonotype. CDR3: CASSTRGGNTEAFF. The CDR3 DNA reads TGTGCCAGCAGTACGCGCGGGGGGAACACTGAAGCTTTCTTT. This chain connects TRBV12-3 or TRBV12-4 to TRBJ1-1; D possibly corresponds to TRBD1 (5 bases). With 5 bases removed from V and 1 base from J, the gap between germline ends came to 11 bases. The CDR3 contains 14 residues.

This clonotype was counted at least ten times. V usage is TRBV4-1 and J usage is TRBJ1-1; D ambiguous. The length of the CDR3 is 14 residues. The V gene's germline CDR1 is MGHRA and CDR2 YSYEKL. Deletions cut 2 bases from V and 1 base from J, with 8 bases between. CDR3 DNA: TGCGCCAGCAGCCAATTCGGCAGGAACACTGAAGCTTTCTTT. Translating it yields CASSQFGRNTEAFF.

The chain employs TRBV4-2 and TRBJ2-7; D not resolved. CDR1 LGHNA and CDR2 YNFKEQ come from the germline V gene. The CDR3 is 11 residues long. The ends were cut back, 3 bases at V and 5 bases at J, with 5 bases in the middle. The CDR3 sequence is CASSQGNEQYF. CDR3 nucleotides: TGTGCCAGCAGCCAGGGGAACGAGCAGTACTTC.

This clonotype was detected only a few times. The V gene is TRBV10-3, the J gene TRBJ1-5; 9 bases are shared with TRBD1. Germline CDR1 is ENHRY and CDR2 is SYGVKD. This CDR3 comprises 14 residues. The junction had 9 bases not matched to a gene; V was cut back by 11 bases and J by 4 bases. CDR3 sequence: CAVQGASGNQPQHF. As DNA, the CDR3 is TGTGCCGTACAGGGGGCGTCTGGGAATCAGCCCCAGCATTTT.

This clonotype was seen more than once but under ten times. The J gene is TRBJ2-5, the V gene TRBV5-1, with 7 nucleotides matching TRBD2. The J segment lost 6 bases and the V segment lost 4 bases, leaving 15 bases of the junction unmatched. Germline V gives CDR1 SGHRS, CDR2 YFSETQ. There are 16 residues in the CDR3. The CDR3 DNA reads TGCGCCAGCAGCGTTGGCAGCGGGAACCGAGGGCAGACCCAGTACTTC. The encoded protein is CASSVGSGNRGQTQYF.

This sequence joins TRBV9 and TRBJ2-3, with D perhaps TRBD2 (5 bases). Trimming removed 3 bases from V and 4 bases from J, with 12 bases in between. The CDR3 is 14 amino acids. Germline V gene sequence: CDR1 SGDLS, CDR2 YYNGEE. The chain's CDR3 is CASSDPVEADTQYF. In DNA, the CDR3 is TGTGCCAGCAGCGACCCAGTGGAGGCAGATACGCAGTATTTT.

V and J are TRBV19 and TRBJ2-5; TRBD2 matches at 9 bases. CDR1 and CDR2 (germline): LNHDA, SQIVND (reference sequence). Trimming at V came to 8 bases and at J to 3 bases, leaving 13 bases not matched to a gene. This CDR3 spans 16 amino acids. The CDR3 nucleotides read TGTGCCAGTCTCCCTGCGACGTCTAGCGGGAAAGAGACCCAGTACTTC. It translates to CASLPATSSGKETQYF.

This clonotype came up many times. The gene calls are TRBV6-1 and TRBJ2-6; tentatively, D is TRBD2 (5 bases). The CDR3 length is 15 residues. V was shortened by 7 bases and J by 4 bases, with 14 bases between the two germline ends. The germline CDR1 and CDR2 sequences are MNHNS and SASEGT. The DNA of the CDR3 is TGTGCCAGCATCCCACAGTTAGCGGGGGCCAACGTCCTGACTTTC. Translating it yields CASIPQLAGANVLTF.

This clonotype showed up many times. The rearrangement links TRBV12-3 or TRBV12-4 to TRBJ2-7; 9 bases are a match to TRBD1. V lost 3 bases, J lost 0 bases, and 12 bases stayed unmatched. The length of the CDR3 is 18 residues. The CDR3 DNA sequence: TGTGCCAGCAGTTTTTTCCCCCCGGGACAGGGATTCTCCTACGAGCAGTACTTC. It specifies CASSFFPPGQGFSYEQYF.

The chain links TRBV19 to TRBJ2-2, with D perhaps matching TRBD1 (7 bases). CDR3 length: 17 residues. Trimming removed 6 bases from V and 5 bases from J, with 22 bases in between. Germline V gives CDR1 LNHDA, CDR2 SQIVND (reference sequence). CDR3 sequence: CASRKTYRGGMTGELFF. Here the CDR3 DNA reads TGTGCCAGTAGAAAAACGTACAGGGGAGGAATGACCGGGGAGCTGTTTTTT.

This clonotype was detected a few times. This CDR3 is CASSLVPSQPQHF. In DNA, the CDR3 is TGTGCCAGCAGCTTGGTGCCAAGCCAGCCCCAGCATTTT. The V and J genes are TRBV5-5 and TRBJ1-5; no clear D. V shed 0 bases and J shed 7 bases, with 8 bases lying between them. This CDR3 spans 13 amino acids. The germline V gene encodes CDR1 SGHKS and CDR2 YYEKEE (reference sequence).